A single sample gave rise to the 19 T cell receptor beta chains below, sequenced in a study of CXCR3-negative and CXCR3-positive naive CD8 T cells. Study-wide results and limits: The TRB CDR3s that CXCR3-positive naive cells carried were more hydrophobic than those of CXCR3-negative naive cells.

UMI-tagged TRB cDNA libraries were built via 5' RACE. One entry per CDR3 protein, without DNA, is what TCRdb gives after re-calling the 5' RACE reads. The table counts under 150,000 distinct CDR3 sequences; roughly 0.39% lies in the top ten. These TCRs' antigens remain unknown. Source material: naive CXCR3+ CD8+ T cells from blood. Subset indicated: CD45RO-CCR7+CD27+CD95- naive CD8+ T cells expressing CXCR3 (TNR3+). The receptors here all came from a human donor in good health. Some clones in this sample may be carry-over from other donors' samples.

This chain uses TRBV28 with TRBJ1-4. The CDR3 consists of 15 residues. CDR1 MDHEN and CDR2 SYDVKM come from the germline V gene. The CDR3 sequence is CASSLRAETNEKLFF.

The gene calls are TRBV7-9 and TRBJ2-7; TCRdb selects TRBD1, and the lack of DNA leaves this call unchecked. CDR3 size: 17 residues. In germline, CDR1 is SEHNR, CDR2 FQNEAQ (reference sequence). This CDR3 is CASSLAGYSGGGYEQYF.

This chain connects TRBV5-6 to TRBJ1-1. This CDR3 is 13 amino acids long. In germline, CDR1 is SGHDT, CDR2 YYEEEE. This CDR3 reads CASSFGGAAEAFF.

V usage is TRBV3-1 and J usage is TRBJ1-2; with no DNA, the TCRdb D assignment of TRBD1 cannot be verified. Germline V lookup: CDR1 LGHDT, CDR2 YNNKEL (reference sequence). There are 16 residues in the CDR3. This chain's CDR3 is CASSQDVTGRTYGYTF. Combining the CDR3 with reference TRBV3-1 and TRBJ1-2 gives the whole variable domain DTAVSQTPKYLVTQMGNDKSIKCEQNLGHDTMYWYKQDSKKFLKIMFSYNNKELIINETVPNRFSPKSPDKAHLNLHINSLELGDSAVYFCASSQDVTGRTYGYTFGSGTRLTVV.

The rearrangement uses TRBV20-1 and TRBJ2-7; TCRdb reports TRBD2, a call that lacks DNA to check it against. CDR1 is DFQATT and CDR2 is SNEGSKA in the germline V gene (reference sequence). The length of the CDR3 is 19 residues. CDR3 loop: CSVEAGSHRLAGASYEQYF.

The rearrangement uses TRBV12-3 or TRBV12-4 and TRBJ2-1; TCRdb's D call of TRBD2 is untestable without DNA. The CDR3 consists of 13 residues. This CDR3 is CASSPGLSTEQFF.

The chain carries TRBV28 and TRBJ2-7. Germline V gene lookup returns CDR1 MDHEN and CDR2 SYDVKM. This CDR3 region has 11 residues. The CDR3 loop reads CASSFEAEQYF.

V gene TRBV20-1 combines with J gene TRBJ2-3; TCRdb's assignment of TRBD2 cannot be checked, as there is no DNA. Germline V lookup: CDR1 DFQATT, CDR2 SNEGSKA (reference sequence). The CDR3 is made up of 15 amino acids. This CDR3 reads CSARPGGPSTDTQYF.

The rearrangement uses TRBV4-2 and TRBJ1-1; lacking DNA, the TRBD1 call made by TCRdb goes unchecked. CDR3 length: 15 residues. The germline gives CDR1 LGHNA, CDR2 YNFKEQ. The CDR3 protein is CASSQPDRRNTEAFF.

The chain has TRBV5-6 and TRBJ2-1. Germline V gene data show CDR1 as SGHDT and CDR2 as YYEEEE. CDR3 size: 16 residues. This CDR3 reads CASSWGPRSEYNEQFF.

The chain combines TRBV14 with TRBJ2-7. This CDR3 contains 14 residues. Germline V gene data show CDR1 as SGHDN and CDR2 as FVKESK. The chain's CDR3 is CASSQELASYEQYF.

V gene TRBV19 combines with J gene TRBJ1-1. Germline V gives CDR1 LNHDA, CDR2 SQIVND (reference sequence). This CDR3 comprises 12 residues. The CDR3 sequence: CASSIGRPEAFF.

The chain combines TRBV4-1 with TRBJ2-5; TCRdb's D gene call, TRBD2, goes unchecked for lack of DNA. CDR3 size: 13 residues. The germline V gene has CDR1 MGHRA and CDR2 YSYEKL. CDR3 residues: CASSGTRGETQYF.

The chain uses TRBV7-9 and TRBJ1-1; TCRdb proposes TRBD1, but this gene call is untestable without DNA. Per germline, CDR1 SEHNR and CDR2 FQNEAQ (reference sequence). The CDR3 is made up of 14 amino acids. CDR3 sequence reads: CASRQVEPNAEAFF.

CDR3 loop: CSARSYLVTEQFF. The genes are TRBV20-1 and TRBJ2-1; lacking DNA, the TRBD2 call made by TCRdb goes unchecked. There are 13 residues in the CDR3. Germline values: CDR1 DFQATT, CDR2 SNEGSKA (reference sequence).

The CDR3 loop reads CSVSTSGREEQYF. The J gene is TRBJ2-7, the V gene TRBV29-1; absent DNA, TCRdb's TRBD2 call cannot be checked. The CDR3 totals 13 residues. The germline V gene has CDR1 SQVTM and CDR2 ANQGSEA.

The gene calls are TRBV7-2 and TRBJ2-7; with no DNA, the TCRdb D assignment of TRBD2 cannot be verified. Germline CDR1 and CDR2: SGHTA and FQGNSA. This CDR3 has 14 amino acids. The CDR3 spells CASSFLGGGYEQYF.

CDR3: CASSSNSGGTSYNEQFF. This rearrangement joins TRBV7-8 to TRBJ2-1; TCRdb calls TRBD2, which cannot be checked without DNA. The V gene's germline CDR1 is SGHVS and CDR2 FQNEAQ. The CDR3 is made up of 17 amino acids.

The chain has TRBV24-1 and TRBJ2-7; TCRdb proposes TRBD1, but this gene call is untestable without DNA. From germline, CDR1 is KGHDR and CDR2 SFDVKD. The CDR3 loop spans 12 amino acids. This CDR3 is CATSGQSYEQYF.